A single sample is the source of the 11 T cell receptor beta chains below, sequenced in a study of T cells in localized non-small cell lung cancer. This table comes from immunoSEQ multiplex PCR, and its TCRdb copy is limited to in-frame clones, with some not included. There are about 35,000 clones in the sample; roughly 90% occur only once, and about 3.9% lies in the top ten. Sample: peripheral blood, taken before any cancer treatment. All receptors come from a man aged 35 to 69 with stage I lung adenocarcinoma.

CDR3 in amino acids: CASSFEVAGGPEQFF. CDR3 in DNA: TGCGCCAGCAGCTTTGAGGTAGCGGGGGGGCCTGAGCAGTTCTTC. The genes are TRBV5-1 and TRBJ2-1, with 11 bases fitting TRBD2. Germline trimming cut 2 bases from V and 9 bases from J; bases unmatched to any gene: 7. Germline V CDR1 and CDR2: SGHRS, YFSETQ. This CDR3 comprises 15 residues.

CDR3 nucleotides: TGTGCCATCAATAACCCCAGTAACTATGGCTACACCTTC. Its translation: CAINNPSNYGYTF. The rearrangement uses TRBV10-3 and TRBJ1-2; no clear D gene. The CDR3 has 13 residues. CDR1 ENHRY and CDR2 SYGVKD come from the germline V gene. Between the trimmed V and J ends, which lost 7 bases and 1 base, there was a span of 10 bases.

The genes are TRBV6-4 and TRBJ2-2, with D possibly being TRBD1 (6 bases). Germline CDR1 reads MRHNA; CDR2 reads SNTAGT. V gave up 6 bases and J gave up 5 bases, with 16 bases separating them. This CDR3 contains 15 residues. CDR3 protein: CASSTTGLRTGELFF. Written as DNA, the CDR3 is TGTGCCAGCAGCACCACAGGGTTGAGAACCGGGGAGCTGTTTTTT.

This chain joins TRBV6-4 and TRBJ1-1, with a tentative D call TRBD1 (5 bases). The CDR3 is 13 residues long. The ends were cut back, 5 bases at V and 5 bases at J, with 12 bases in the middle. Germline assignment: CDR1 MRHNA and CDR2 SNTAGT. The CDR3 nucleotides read TGTGCCAGCAGTTCGGGGCGCGGGACTGAAGCTTTCTTT. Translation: CASSSGRGTEAFF.

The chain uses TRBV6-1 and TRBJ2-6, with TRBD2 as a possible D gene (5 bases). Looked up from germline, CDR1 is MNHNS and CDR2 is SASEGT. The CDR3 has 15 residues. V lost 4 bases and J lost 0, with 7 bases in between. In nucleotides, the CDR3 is TGTGCCAGCAGTGGACGGGGCTCTGGGGCCAACGTCCTGACTTTC. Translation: CASSGRGSGANVLTF.

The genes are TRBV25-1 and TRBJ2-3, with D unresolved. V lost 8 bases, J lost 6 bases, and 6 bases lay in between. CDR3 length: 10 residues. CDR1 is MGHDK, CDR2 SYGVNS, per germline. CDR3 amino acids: CASGVDTQYF. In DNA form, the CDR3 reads TGTGCCAGCGGGGTGGATACGCAGTATTTT.

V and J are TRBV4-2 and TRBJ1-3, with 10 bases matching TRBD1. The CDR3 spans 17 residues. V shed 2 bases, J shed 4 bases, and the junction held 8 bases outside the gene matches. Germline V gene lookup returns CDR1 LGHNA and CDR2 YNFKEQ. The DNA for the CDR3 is TGTGCCAGCAGCCAAAAGCTAGACAGGGGGCAAGGAAACACCATATATTTT. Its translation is CASSQKLDRGQGNTIYF.

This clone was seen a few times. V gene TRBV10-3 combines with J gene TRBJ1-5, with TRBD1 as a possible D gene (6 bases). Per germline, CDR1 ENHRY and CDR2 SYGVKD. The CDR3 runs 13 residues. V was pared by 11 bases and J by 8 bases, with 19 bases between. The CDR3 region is CAVNRAYVEPQHF. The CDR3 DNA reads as TGTGCCGTTAACAGGGCGTATGTTGAGCCCCAGCATTTT.

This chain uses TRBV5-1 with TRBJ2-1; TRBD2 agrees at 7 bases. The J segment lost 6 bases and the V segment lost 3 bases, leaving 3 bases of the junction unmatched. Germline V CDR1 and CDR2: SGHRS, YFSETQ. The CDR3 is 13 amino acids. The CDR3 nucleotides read TGCGCCAGCAGCTCCGGGACTATCAATGAGCAGTTCTTC. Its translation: CASSSGTINEQFF.

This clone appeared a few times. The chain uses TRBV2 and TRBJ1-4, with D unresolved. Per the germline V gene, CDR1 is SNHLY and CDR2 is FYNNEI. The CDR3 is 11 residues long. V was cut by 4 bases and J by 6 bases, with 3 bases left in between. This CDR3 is CASSVYEKLFF. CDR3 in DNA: TGTGCCAGCAGTGTTTATGAAAAACTGTTTTTT.

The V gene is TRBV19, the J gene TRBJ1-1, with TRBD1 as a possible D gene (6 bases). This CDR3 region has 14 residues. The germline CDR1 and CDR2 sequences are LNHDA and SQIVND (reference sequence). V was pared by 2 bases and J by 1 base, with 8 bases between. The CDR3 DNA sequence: TGTGCCAGTAGTATAACAGGGCGGAACACTGAAGCTTTCTTT. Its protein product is CASSITGRNTEAFF.